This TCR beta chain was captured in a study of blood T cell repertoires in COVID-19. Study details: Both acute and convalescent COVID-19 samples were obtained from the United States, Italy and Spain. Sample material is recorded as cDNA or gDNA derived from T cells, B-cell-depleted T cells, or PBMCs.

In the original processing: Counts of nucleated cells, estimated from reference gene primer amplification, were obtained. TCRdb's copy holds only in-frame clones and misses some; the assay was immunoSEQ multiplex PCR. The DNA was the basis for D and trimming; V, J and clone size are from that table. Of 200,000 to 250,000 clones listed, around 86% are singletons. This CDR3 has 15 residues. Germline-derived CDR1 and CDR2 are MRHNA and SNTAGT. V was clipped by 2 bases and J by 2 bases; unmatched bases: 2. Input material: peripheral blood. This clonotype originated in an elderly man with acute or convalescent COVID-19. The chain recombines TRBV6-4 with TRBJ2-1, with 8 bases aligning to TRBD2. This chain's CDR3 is CASSDSGSTYNEQFF. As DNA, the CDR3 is TGTGCCAGCAGTGACAGCGGGAGCACCTACAATGAGCAGTTCTTC.